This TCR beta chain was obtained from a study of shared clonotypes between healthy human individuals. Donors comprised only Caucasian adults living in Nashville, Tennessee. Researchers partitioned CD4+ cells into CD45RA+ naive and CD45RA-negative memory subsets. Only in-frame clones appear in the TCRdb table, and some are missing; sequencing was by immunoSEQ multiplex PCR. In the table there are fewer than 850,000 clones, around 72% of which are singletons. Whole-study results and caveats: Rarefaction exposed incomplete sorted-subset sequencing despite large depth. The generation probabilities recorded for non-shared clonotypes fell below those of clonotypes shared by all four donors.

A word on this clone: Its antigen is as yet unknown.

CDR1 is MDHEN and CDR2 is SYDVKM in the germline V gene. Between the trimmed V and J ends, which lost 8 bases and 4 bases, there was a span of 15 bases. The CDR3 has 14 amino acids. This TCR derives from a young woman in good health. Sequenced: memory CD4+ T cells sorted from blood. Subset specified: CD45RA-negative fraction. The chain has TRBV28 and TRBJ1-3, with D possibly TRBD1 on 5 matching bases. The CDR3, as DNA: TGTGCCAGCGTTTCGGGGGGTGGCGGAAACACCATATATTTT. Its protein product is CASVSGGGGNTIYF.